This TCR beta chain was obtained from a study of cytomegalovirus exposure and HLA in healthy donors. The primer mix had 60 Vbeta and 13 Jbeta primers. Method: immunoSEQ multiplex PCR; TCRdb's copy keeps in-frame clones and lacks some. The table lists approximately 150,000 clones, less than 90% of them singletons. The CDR3 length is 14 residues. V was pared by 2 bases and J by 6 bases, with 6 bases of the junction left unmatched. CDR1 SGHNT and CDR2 YYREEE come from the germline V gene (reference sequence). The source material was PBMCs. This chain connects TRBV5-4 to TRBJ2-3; 7 nucleotides line up with TRBD1. The receptor comes from a boy younger than 10 in good health and CMV-seronegative. CDR3 coding DNA: TGTGCCAGCAGCTTTCGACAGGGAGCGGATACGCAGTATTTT. It encodes CASSFRQGADTQYF. The variable domain in full, completed from reference TRBV5-4 and TRBJ2-3, reads ETGVTQSPTHLIKTRGQQVTLRCSSQSGHNTVSWYQQALGQGPQFIFQYYREEENGRGNFPPRFSGLQFPNYSSELNVNALELDDSALYLCASSFRQGADTQYFGPGTRLTVL.